The present TCR beta chain was sequenced within a study of cytomegalovirus exposure and HLA in healthy donors. The CDR3 is made up of 16 amino acids. The trim removed 4 bases at V and 1 base at J, leaving 6 bases unmatched. Germline V lookup: CDR1 MNHEY, CDR2 SMNVEV (reference sequence). This clone was observed once. The protocol was immunoSEQ multiplex PCR, while the TCRdb copy is restricted to in-frame clones and leaves out a portion. The sample has hundreds of thousands of clones; about nine tenths are singletons. Sequencing was done on a sample of PBMCs. This TCR was sampled from a woman aged 18 to 35 in good health and CMV-seropositive. V usage is TRBV27 and J usage is TRBJ2-2, with TRBD2 identical over 7 bases. The CDR3 nucleotides read TGTGCCAGCAGTTCCCCGCAGCGGGGGAACACCGGGGAGCTGTTTTTT. Its translation is CASSSPQRGNTGELFF.